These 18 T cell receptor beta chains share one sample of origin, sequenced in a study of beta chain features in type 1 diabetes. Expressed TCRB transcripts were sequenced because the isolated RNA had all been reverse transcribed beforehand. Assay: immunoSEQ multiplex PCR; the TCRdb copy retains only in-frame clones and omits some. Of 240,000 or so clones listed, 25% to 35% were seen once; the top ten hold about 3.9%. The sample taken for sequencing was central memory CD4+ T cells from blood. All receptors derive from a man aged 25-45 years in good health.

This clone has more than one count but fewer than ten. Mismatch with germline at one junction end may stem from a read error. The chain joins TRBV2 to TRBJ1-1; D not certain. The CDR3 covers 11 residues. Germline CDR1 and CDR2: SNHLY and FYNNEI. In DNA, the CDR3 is TGTGCCAGCAGTGAAACCATCACCCCAGCCTTT. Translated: CASSETITPAF. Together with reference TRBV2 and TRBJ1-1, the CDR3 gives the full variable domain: EPEVTQTPSHQVTQMGQEVILRCVPISNHLYFYWYRQILGQKVEFLVSFYNNEISEKSEIFDDQFSVERPDGSNFTLKIRSTKLEDSAMYFCASSETITPAFGQGTRLTVV.

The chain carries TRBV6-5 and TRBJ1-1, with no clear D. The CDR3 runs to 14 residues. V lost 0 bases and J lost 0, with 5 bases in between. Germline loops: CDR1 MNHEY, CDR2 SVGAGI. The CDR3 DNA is TGTGCCAGCAGTTACTCAGGCCTGAACACTGAAGCTTTCTTT. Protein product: CASSYSGLNTEAFF.

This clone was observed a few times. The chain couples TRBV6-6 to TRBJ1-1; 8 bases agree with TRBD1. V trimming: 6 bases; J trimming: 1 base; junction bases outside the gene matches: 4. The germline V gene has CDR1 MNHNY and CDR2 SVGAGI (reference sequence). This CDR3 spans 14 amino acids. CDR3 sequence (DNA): TGTGCCAGCAGCTTGGACAGGGCGAACACTGAAGCTTTCTTT. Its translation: CASSLDRANTEAFF.

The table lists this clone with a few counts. CDR3 sequence: CASSLPTGEKLFF. The CDR3 DNA reads TGTGCCAGCAGCCTACCGACGGGTGAAAAACTGTTTTTT. This chain joins TRBV4-2 and TRBJ1-4; D is unresolved. Trimming took off 4 bases at V and 7 bases at J, with 10 bases between the two ends. Germline V CDR1 and CDR2: LGHNA, YNFKEQ. The CDR3 has 13 residues.

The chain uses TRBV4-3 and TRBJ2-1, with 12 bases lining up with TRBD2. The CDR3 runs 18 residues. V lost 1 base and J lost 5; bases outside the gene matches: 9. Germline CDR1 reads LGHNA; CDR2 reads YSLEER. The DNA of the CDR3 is TGCGCCAGCAGCCAAGCCCCGGGGTCTAGCGGGAGGGACAATGAGCAGTTCTTC. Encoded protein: CASSQAPGSSGRDNEQFF.

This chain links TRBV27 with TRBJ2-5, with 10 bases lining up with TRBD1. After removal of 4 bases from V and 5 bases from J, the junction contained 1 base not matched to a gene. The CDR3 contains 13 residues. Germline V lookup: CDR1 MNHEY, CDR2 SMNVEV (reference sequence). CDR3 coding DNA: TGTGCCAGCAGTTCGGGACAGGGGGAGACCCAGTACTTC. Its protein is CASSSGQGETQYF.

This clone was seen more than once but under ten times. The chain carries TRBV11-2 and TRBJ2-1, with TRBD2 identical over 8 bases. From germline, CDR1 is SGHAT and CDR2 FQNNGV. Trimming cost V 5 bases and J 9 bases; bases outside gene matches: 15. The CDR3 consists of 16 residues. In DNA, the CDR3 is TGTGCCAGCAGCCCTAGCCCCAAAGCGGGAGCGGGTGAGCAGTTCTTC. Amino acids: CASSPSPKAGAGEQFF.

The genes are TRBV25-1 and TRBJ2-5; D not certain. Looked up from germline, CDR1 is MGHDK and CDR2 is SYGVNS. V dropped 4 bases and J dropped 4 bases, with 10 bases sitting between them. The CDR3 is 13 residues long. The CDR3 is CASSGGFGETQYF. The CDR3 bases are TGTGCCAGCAGTGGGGGATTTGGAGAGACCCAGTACTTC. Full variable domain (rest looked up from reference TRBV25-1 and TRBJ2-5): EADIYQTPRYLVIGTGKKITLECSQTMGHDKMYWYQQDPGMELHLIHYSYGVNSTEKGDLSSESTVSRIRTEHFPLTLESARPSHTSQYLCASSGGFGETQYFGPGTRLLVL.

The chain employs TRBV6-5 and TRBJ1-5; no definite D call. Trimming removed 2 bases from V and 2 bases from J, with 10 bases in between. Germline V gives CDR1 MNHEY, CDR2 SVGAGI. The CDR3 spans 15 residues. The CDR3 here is CASSYGRRGNQPQHF. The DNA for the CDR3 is TGTGCCAGCAGTTACGGGAGACGAGGCAATCAGCCCCAGCATTTT.

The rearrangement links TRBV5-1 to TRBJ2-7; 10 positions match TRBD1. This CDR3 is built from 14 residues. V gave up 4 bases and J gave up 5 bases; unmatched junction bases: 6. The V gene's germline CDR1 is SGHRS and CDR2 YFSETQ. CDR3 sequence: CASSTGTGVHEQYF. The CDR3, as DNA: TGCGCCAGCAGCACAGGGACAGGGGTGCACGAGCAGTACTTC.

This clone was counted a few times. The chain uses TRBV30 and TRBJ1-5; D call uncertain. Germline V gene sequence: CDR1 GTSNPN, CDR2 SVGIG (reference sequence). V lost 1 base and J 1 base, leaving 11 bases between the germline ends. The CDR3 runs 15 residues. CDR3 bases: TGTGCCTGGAGTGAACGGCCGGGCAGCAATCAGCCCCAGCATTTT. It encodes CAWSERPGSNQPQHF.

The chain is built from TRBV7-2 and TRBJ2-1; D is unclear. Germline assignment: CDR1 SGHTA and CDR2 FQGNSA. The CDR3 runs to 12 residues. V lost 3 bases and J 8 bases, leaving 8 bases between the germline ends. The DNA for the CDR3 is TGTGCCAGCAGCTTGTTCCCGGATGAGCAGTTCTTC. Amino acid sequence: CASSLFPDEQFF. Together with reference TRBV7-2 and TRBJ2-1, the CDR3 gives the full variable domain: GAGVSQSPSNKVTEKGKDVELRCDPISGHTALYWYRQSLGQGLEFLIYFQGNSAPDKSGLPSDRFSAERTGGSVSTLTIQRTQQEDSAVYLCASSLFPDEQFFGPGTRLTVL.

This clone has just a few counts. The CDR3 sequence: CSVQTSGKETQYF. The CDR3 DNA follows: TGCAGCGTACAGACTAGCGGGAAAGAGACCCAGTACTTC. The chain recombines TRBV29-1 with TRBJ2-5, with 11 bases matching TRBD2. The CDR3 runs to 13 residues. V shed 6 bases and J 3 bases; nucleotides not matched to a gene: 3. Germline V CDR1 and CDR2: SQVTM, ANQGSEA.

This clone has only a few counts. The CDR3 nucleotides are TGTGCCAGCAGCGTCCCAGGGGGGGGCTACAATGAGCAGTTCTTC. Translation gives CASSVPGGGYNEQFF. The chain recombines TRBV11-2 with TRBJ2-1; tentatively, D is TRBD1 or TRBD2 (7 bases each). Germline CDR1 and CDR2: SGHAT and FQNNGV. V was cut by 5 bases and J by 3 bases, with 14 bases left in between. This CDR3 has 15 amino acids.

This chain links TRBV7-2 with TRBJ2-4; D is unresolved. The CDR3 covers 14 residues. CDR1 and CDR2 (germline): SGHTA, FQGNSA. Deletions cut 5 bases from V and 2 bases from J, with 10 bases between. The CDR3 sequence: CASSPPVPKNIQYF. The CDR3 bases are TGTGCCAGCAGCCCGCCCGTACCCAAAAACATTCAGTACTTC.

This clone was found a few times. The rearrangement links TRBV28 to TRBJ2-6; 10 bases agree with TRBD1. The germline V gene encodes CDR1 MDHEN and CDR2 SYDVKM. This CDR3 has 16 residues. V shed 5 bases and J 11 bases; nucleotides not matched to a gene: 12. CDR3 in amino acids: CASSIQGQGKEDVLTF. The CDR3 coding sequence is TGTGCCAGCAGTATCCAGGGACAGGGGAAAGAGGACGTCCTGACTTTC.

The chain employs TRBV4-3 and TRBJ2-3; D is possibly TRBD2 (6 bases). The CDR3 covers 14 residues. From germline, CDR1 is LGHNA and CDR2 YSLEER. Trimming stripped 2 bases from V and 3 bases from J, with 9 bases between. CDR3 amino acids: CASSQQSGTDTQYF. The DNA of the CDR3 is TGCGCCAGCAGCCAACAGAGCGGGACAGATACGCAGTATTTT.

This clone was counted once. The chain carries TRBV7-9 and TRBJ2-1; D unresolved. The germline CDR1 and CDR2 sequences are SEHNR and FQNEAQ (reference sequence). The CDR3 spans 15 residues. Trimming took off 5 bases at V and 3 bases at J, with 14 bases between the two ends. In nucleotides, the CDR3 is TGTGCCAGCAGCCCTGGAGCCCAGATCTACAATGAGCAGTTCTTC. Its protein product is CASSPGAQIYNEQFF. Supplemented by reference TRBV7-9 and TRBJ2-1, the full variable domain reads DTGVSQNPRHKITKRGQNVTFRCDPISEHNRLYWYRQTLGQGPEFLTYFQNEAQLEKSRLLSDRFSAERPKGSFSTLEIQRTEQGDSAMYLCASSPGAQIYNEQFFGPGTRLTVL.